This TCR beta chain was sequenced for a study of blood T cell repertoires in COVID-19. At the level of the study: COVID-19 samples, acute and convalescent, were from the United States, Italy and Spain. Nucleic acid was either cDNA or gDNA, and it came from T cells, B-cell-depleted T cells, or PBMCs.

Authors' processing steps: Estimated nucleated cell counts came from reference gene primer amplification. TCRdb's table, derived via immunoSEQ multiplex PCR, lists solely in-frame clones and lacks some. That table furnishes V, J and clone size, whereas the DNA furnished D and trimming. This repertoire shows 200,000 to 250,000 clones, about 91% found once; its top ten account for roughly 5%. The junction had 2 bases not matched to a gene; V was cut back by 1 base and J by 6 bases. Germline V gives CDR1 SGDLS, CDR2 YYNGEE. This CDR3 has 14 residues. With regard to this clone: The same CDR3 can be traced to other DNA sequences in this sample.

This chain joins TRBV9 and TRBJ1-2; 11 bases are a match to TRBD1. This receptor was taken from a middle-aged woman with acute or convalescent COVID-19. The sample comprised peripheral blood. CDR3: CASSVLGQGDGYTF. The CDR3 nucleotides are TGTGCCAGCAGCGTATTGGGACAGGGGGATGGCTACACCTTC. Together with reference TRBV9 and TRBJ1-2, the CDR3 gives the full variable domain: DSGVTQTPKHLITATGQRVTLRCSPRSGDLSVYWYQQSLDQGLQFLIQYYNGEERAKGNILERFSAQQFPDLHSELNLSSLELGDSALYFCASSVLGQGDGYTFGSGTRLTVV.